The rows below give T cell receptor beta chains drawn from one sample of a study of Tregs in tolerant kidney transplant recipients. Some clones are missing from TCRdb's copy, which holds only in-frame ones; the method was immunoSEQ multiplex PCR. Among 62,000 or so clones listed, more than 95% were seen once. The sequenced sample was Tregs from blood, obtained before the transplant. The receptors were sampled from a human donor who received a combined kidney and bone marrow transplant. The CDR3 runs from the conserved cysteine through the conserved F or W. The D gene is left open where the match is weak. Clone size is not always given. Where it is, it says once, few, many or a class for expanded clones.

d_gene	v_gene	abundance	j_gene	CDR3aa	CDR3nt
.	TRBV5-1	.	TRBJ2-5	CASSFGSGQNFQETQYF	TGCGCCAGCAGCTTCGGAAGTGGACAGAACTTCCAAGAGACCCAGTACTTC
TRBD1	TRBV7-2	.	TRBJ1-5	CASSFRTGGSNQPQHF	TGTGCCAGCAGCTTCCGGACAGGGGGCTCGAATCAGCCCCAGCATTTT
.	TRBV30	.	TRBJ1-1	CAWRLMNTEAFF	TGTGCCTGGAGGCTAATGAACACTGAAGCTTTCTTT
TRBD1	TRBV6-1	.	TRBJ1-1	CATGRDSPEAFF	TGTGCCACCGGAAGGGACAGTCCTGAAGCTTTCTTT
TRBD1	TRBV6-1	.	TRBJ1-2	CASSNRGRRGYTF	TGTGCCAGCAGTAACAGGGGGCGTAGGGGCTACACCTTC
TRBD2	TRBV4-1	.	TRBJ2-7	CASSQGGGLAEYEQYF	TGCGCCAGCAGCCAAGGGGGGGGACTAGCAGAATACGAGCAGTACTTC
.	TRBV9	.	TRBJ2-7	CASSAGLPVGEQYF	TGTGCCAGCAGCGCCGGACTCCCAGTCGGCGAGCAGTACTTC
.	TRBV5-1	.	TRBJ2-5	CASSYRGGRETQYF	TGCGCCAGCAGCTACAGGGGGGGCCGAGAGACCCAGTACTTC
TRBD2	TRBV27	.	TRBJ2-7	CASRAAPGLVSEQYF	TGTGCCAGCAGGGCCGCCCCGGGACTAGTATCCGAGCAGTACTTC
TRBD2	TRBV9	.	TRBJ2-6	CASRGVSGANVLTF	TGTGCCAGCCGGGGGGTATCTGGGGCCAACGTCCTGACTTTC
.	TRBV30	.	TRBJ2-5	CAWSVPRALLYQETQYF	TGTGCCTGGAGTGTACCGAGGGCCTTGCTGTACCAAGAGACCCAGTACTTC
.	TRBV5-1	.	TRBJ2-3	CASSPLFPTDTQYF	TGCGCCAGCAGTCCTCTTTTTCCCACAGATACGCAGTATTTT
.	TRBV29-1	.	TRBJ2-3	CSERERPGDTQYF	TGCAGCGAACGGGAGCGGCCGGGGGATACGCAGTATTTT
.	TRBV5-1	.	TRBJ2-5	CASSLAIASTSQETQYF	TGCGCCAGCAGCTTGGCTATCGCTAGCACCTCACAAGAGACCCAGTACTTC
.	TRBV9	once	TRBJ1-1	CASSVEGAGTEAFF	TGTGCCAGCAGCGTAGAAGGGGCCGGGACTGAAGCTTTCTTT
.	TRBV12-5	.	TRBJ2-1	CASGGEGGSYNEQFF	TGTGCTAGTGGGGGGGAGGGGGGTTCCTACAATGAGCAGTTCTTC
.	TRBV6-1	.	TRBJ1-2	CAIQGYPTYGYTF	TGTGCCATACAGGGTTACCCCACCTATGGCTACACCTTC
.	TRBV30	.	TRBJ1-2	CAWSAGSHIYGYTF	TGTGCCTGGAGTGCGGGAAGTCACATCTATGGCTACACCTTC
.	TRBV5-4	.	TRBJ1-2	CASSLQGWAGYTF	TGTGCCAGCAGCTTGCAGGGGTGGGCTGGCTACACCTTC
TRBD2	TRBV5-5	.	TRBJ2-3	CASGRASGSGRTDTQYF	TGTGCCAGCGGAAGGGCCAGCGGGAGTGGGAGGACAGATACGCAGTATTTT
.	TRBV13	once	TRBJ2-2	CASSLSRGRANTGELFF	TGTGCCAGCAGCTTATCCCGCGGTCGGGCGAACACCGGGGAGCTGTTTTTT
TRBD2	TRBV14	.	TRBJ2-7	CASSQVGGSYEQYF	TGTGCCAGCAGCCAAGTAGGCGGGAGCTACGAGCAGTACTTC
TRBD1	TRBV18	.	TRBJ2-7	CASSPRTGNLMEEQYF	TGTGCCAGCTCACCACGGACAGGGAACCTAATGGAGGAGCAGTACTTC
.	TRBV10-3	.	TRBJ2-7	CAISESDTISQQYF	TGTGCCATCAGTGAGTCGGACACCATTTCGCAGCAGTACTTC
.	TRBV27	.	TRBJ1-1	CASTPRYFRGTEAFF	TGTGCCAGCACCCCGCGATACTTCAGGGGCACTGAAGCTTTCTTT
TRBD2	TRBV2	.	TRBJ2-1	CASHRTSGVLEQFF	TGTGCCTCTCACCGGACTAGCGGGGTCCTTGAGCAGTTCTTC
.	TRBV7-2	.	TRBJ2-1	CASSLRPGAPLYNEQFF	TGTGCCAGCAGCTTACGTCCAGGGGCGCCCCTTTACAATGAGCAGTTCTTC
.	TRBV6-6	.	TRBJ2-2	CASSFLRGLTGELFF	TGTGCCAGCAGTTTTTTGAGAGGCCTCACCGGGGAGCTGTTTTTT
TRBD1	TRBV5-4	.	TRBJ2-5	CASSSDRGGETQYF	TGTGCCAGCAGCTCGGACAGGGGCGGGGAGACCCAGTACTTC
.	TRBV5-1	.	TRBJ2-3	CASSLGGGGPDTQYF	TGCGCCAGCAGCTTGGGTGGGGGGGGCCCAGATACGCAGTATTTT
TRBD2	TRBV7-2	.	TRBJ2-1	CASSFTPPTWTSGFEQFF	TGTGCCAGCAGCTTCACGCCCCCCACTTGGACTAGCGGATTTGAGCAGTTCTTC
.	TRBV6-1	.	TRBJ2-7	CASRNRAYSYEQYF	TGTGCCAGCAGAAACAGGGCATATTCCTACGAGCAGTACTTC
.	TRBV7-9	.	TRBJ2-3	CASSFGGSTDTQYF	TGTGCCAGCAGCTTTGGCGGGAGCACAGATACGCAGTATTTT
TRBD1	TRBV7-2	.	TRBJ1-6	CASSYGQGISNSPLHF	TGTGCCAGCAGCTACGGACAGGGAATAAGTAATTCACCCCTCCACTTT
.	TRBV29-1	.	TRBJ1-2	CSVQPEDGYTF	TGCAGCGTCCAACCTGAGGATGGCTACACCTTC
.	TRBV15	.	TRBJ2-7	CATSRESRAYEQYF	TGTGCCACCAGCAGAGAGTCAAGAGCCTACGAGCAGTACTTC
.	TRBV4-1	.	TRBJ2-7	CASSRDRDFAYEQYF	TGCGCCAGCAGCCGCGACCGGGACTTCGCCTACGAGCAGTACTTC
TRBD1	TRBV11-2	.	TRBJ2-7	CASSLDSGQGYEQYF	TGTGCCAGCAGCTTAGATTCAGGACAGGGTTACGAGCAGTACTTC
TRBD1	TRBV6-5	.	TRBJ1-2	CASSPQGDYGYTF	TGTGCCAGCAGTCCTCAGGGGGACTATGGCTACACCTTC
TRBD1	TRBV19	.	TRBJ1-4	CASSRIGTGRSEKLFF	TGTGCCAGTAGTAGAATCGGGACAGGGAGGAGTGAAAAACTGTTTTTT
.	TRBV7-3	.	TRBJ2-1	CASSLTSDYNEQFF	TGTGCCAGCAGCTTAACTAGCGATTACAATGAGCAGTTCTTC
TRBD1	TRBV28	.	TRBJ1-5	CASSLRGRQPQHF	TGTGCCAGCAGTTTAAGGGGGCGACAGCCCCAGCATTTT
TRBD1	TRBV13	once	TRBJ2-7	CASSSDRVGDEQYF	TGTGCCAGCAGCTCGGACAGGGTGGGCGACGAGCAGTACTTC
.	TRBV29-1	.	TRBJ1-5	CSAIAVVGPQHF	TGCAGCGCCATAGCCGTCGTTGGGCCCCAGCATTTT
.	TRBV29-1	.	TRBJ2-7	CSVEAGGYEQYF	TGCAGCGTTGAGGCAGGGGGGTACGAGCAGTACTTC
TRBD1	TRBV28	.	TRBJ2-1	CASVGTGAFYNEQFF	TGTGCCAGCGTCGGGACAGGGGCCTTCTACAATGAGCAGTTCTTC
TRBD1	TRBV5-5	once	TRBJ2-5	CASSSTGGLRETQYF	TGTGCCAGCAGCTCCACAGGGGGCCTTCGAGAGACCCAGTACTTC
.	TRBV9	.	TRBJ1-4	CASSVFGGDEKLFF	TGTGCCAGCAGCGTTTTCGGGGGGGATGAAAAACTGTTTTTT
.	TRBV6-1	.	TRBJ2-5	CASSGQGGTQYF	TGTGCCAGCAGTGGGCAGGGAGGGACCCAGTACTTC
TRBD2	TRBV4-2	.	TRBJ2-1	CASSRSGPLDYNEQFF	TGTGCCAGCAGCCGTAGCGGGCCCCTTGACTACAATGAGCAGTTCTTC